The clone carrying this TCR beta chain was detected a few times. The antigen is undetermined. The sample belongs to a study of cytomegalovirus exposure and HLA in healthy donors. The overall study: The 120 validation repertoires were produced on the same platform as the 650 or so repertoires of the first cohort. This was reported in a later analysis.

Germline V CDR1 and CDR2: SNHLY, FYNNEI. V was trimmed by 6 bases and J by 6 bases, leaving 14 bases between them. The CDR3 contains 13 residues. Separation from the approximately 660-subject first cohort characterized the approximately 120-subject validation cohort, to which the donors belonged. Study results and caveats: In vitro data verified three CMV-associated chains as specific for CMV antigens. Published work reported that the classifier diagnosed cytomegalovirus status with high specificity and sensitivity.

Sequencing was performed with immunoSEQ multiplex PCR; in TCRdb, only in-frame clones are kept and a portion is missing. The sample holds approximately 44,000 clones, around 90% seen once. The material sequenced was PBMCs. The clonotype comes from a woman aged 30 to 39 in good health and CMV-seronegative. The V call is TRBV2, the J call TRBJ1-1; D remains ambiguous. In nucleotides, the CDR3 is TGTGCCAGCAGCGGATCCGGAGGCCCTGAAGCTTTCTTT. It is translated as CASSGSGGPEAFF.